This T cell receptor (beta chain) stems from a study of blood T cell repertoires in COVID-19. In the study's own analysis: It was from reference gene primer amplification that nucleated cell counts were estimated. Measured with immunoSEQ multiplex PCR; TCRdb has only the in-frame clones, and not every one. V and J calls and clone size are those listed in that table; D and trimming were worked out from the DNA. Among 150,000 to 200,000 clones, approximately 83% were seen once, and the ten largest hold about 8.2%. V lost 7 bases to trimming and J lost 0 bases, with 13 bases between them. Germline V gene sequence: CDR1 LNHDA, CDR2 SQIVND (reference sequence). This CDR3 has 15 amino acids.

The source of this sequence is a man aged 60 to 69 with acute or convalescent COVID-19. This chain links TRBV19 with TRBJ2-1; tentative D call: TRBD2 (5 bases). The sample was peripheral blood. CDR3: CASTGAGSSYNEQFF. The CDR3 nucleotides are TGTGCCAGTACCGGCGCGGGCAGCTCCTACAATGAGCAGTTCTTC.